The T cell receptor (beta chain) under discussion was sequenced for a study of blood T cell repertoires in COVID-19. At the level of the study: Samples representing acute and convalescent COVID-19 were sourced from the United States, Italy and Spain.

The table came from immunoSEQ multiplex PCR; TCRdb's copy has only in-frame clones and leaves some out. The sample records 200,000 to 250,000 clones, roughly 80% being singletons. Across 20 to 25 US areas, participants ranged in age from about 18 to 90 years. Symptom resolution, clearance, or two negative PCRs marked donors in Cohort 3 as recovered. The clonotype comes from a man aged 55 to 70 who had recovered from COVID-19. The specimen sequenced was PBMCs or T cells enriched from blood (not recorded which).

The CDR3 DNA follows: TGTGCCTGGAAAAGAGGAAACACTGAAGCTTTCTTT. Protein sequence: CAWKRGNTEAFF. The chain links TRBV30 to TRBJ1-1; D uncertain. Trimming cost V 4 bases and J 2 bases, with 8 bases left between them. Germline loops: CDR1 GTSNPN, CDR2 SVGIG (reference sequence). CDR3 length: 12 residues.